Listed below are T cell receptor beta chains from one sample, sequenced in a study of T cell responses to AZD1222 COVID-19 vaccine. Generated by immunoSEQ multiplex PCR, the TCRdb table keeps only in-frame clones and is missing some. The sample consists of roughly 180,000 clones, roughly 94% of them appearing once. Material: peripheral blood, obtained 28 days after the second AZD1222 dose. These TCRs come from an adult who received the AZD1222 COVID-19 vaccine. CDR3s include the opening cysteine and the closing phenylalanine or tryptophan. Fields, in order: clone size, J gene, D gene, V gene, CDR3 protein, CDR3 DNA. D genes are given only for firm matches. Some rows mark clone size as missing; the rest say once, few, many or name a class of expanded clone.

clone_size: NA; j_call: TRBJ2-1; d_call: TRBD1; v_call: TRBV6-2/TRBV6-3; cdr3_aa: CASSNSQGAYNEQFF; cdr3_nt: TGTGCCAGCAGTAATTCTCAGGGGGCCTACAATGAGCAGTTCTTC
clone_size: NA; j_call: TRBJ2-1; d_call: TRBD2; v_call: TRBV24-1; cdr3_aa: CATSDSPVKGLAGNNEQFF; cdr3_nt: TGTGCCACCAGTGATAGTCCGGTGAAGGGACTAGCGGGAAACAATGAGCAGTTCTTC
clone_size: NA; j_call: TRBJ1-3; d_call: NA; v_call: TRBV7-2; cdr3_aa: CASSRLGTGNTIYF; cdr3_nt: TGTGCCAGCAGCCGCTTGGGGACTGGAAACACCATATATTTT
clone_size: NA; j_call: TRBJ1-1; d_call: NA; v_call: TRBV5-1; cdr3_aa: CASSSGTLNTEAFF; cdr3_nt: TGCGCCAGCAGCTCCGGGACACTGAACACTGAAGCTTTCTTT
clone_size: NA; j_call: TRBJ1-1; d_call: NA; v_call: TRBV28; cdr3_aa: CASGFVGTEAFF; cdr3_nt: TGTGCCAGTGGGTTCGTCGGGACTGAAGCTTTCTTT
clone_size: NA; j_call: TRBJ2-2; d_call: TRBD1; v_call: TRBV4-1; cdr3_aa: CASSRDRGATGELFF; cdr3_nt: TGCGCCAGCAGCCGCGACAGGGGGGCGACCGGGGAGCTGTTTTTT
clone_size: NA; j_call: TRBJ1-5; d_call: NA; v_call: TRBV11-3; cdr3_aa: CASSLGTNQPQHF; cdr3_nt: TGTGCCAGCAGCTTGGGTACCAATCAGCCCCAGCATTTT
clone_size: once; j_call: TRBJ1-5; d_call: NA; v_call: TRBV28; cdr3_aa: CANRKRGGRDQPQHF; cdr3_nt: TGTGCCAACCGGAAACGAGGGGGTCGGGATCAGCCCCAGCATTTT
clone_size: NA; j_call: TRBJ1-1; d_call: TRBD1; v_call: TRBV28; cdr3_aa: CASSQPRGMNTEAFF; cdr3_nt: TGTGCCAGCAGTCAGCCCAGGGGGATGAACACTGAAGCTTTCTTT
clone_size: NA; j_call: TRBJ1-3; d_call: NA; v_call: TRBV2; cdr3_aa: CASSQRPGNTIYF; cdr3_nt: TGTGCCAGCAGCCAAAGACCCGGAAACACCATATATTTT
clone_size: NA; j_call: TRBJ1-1; d_call: NA; v_call: TRBV7-3; cdr3_aa: CASSLSGGTMNTEAFF; cdr3_nt: TGTGCCAGCAGCTTAAGCGGGGGAACGATGAACACTGAAGCTTTCTTT
clone_size: NA; j_call: TRBJ2-2; d_call: TRBD1; v_call: TRBV7-9; cdr3_aa: CASSGARTGGHTGELFF; cdr3_nt: TGTGCCAGCAGCGGTGCACGGACAGGGGGGCACACCGGGGAGCTGTTTTTT
clone_size: NA; j_call: TRBJ1-5; d_call: TRBD1; v_call: TRBV6-5; cdr3_aa: CASSTAGGQPQHF; cdr3_nt: TGTGCCAGCAGCACCGCAGGGGGTCAGCCCCAGCATTTT
clone_size: once; j_call: TRBJ1-5; d_call: NA; v_call: TRBV9; cdr3_aa: CASSGGSNQPQHF; cdr3_nt: TGTGCCAGCAGCGGAGGGAGCAATCAGCCCCAGCATTTT
clone_size: NA; j_call: TRBJ1-1; d_call: NA; v_call: TRBV2; cdr3_aa: CASRGGGNTEAFF; cdr3_nt: TGTGCCAGCAGGGGAGGGGGGAACACTGAAGCTTTCTTT
clone_size: NA; j_call: TRBJ2-7; d_call: NA; v_call: TRBV11-2; cdr3_aa: CASSFGSGSSYEQYF; cdr3_nt: TGTGCCAGCAGCTTCGGTAGCGGTAGCTCCTACGAGCAGTACTTC
clone_size: NA; j_call: TRBJ2-3; d_call: TRBD2; v_call: TRBV6-2/TRBV6-3; cdr3_aa: CASSYSGLATISTDTQYF; cdr3_nt: TGTGCCAGCAGTTACTCGGGACTAGCAACGATTAGCACAGATACGCAGTATTTT
clone_size: NA; j_call: TRBJ2-3; d_call: TRBD1; v_call: TRBV2; cdr3_aa: CASSRDDRVTDTQYF; cdr3_nt: TGTGCCAGCAGTCGCGATGACAGGGTCACAGATACGCAGTATTTT
clone_size: once; j_call: TRBJ1-4; d_call: NA; v_call: TRBV4-1; cdr3_aa: CASSLNVGSGEKLFF; cdr3_nt: TGCGCCAGCAGCCTCAACGTAGGGAGTGGTGAAAAACTGTTTTTT
clone_size: NA; j_call: TRBJ1-1; d_call: NA; v_call: TRBV12-5; cdr3_aa: CASLGGGNPEAFF; cdr3_nt: TGTGCTAGCTTAGGGGGGGGGAACCCTGAAGCTTTCTTT
clone_size: NA; j_call: TRBJ1-2; d_call: NA; v_call: TRBV6-1; cdr3_aa: CASSEALPQAGYGYTF; cdr3_nt: TGTGCCAGCAGTGAAGCCCTCCCTCAGGCAGGCTATGGCTACACCTTC
clone_size: NA; j_call: TRBJ2-1; d_call: TRBD2; v_call: TRBV6-4; cdr3_aa: CASSGTSGSYNEQFF; cdr3_nt: TGTGCCAGCAGTGGGACTAGCGGCTCCTACAATGAGCAGTTCTTC
clone_size: NA; j_call: TRBJ1-4; d_call: TRBD1; v_call: TRBV7-9; cdr3_aa: CASSFFVGTGNEKLFF; cdr3_nt: TGTGCCAGCAGCTTTTTCGTCGGGACAGGGAATGAAAAACTGTTTTTT
clone_size: NA; j_call: TRBJ1-4; d_call: NA; v_call: TRBV19; cdr3_aa: CASSSAPGGNEKLFF; cdr3_nt: TGTGCCAGTAGTTCCGCACCAGGAGGGAATGAAAAACTGTTTTTT
clone_size: NA; j_call: TRBJ2-7; d_call: NA; v_call: TRBV11-3; cdr3_aa: CASEGRPHYEQYF; cdr3_nt: TGTGCCAGCGAGGGCCGCCCTCACTACGAGCAGTACTTC
clone_size: NA; j_call: TRBJ1-5; d_call: NA; v_call: TRBV27; cdr3_aa: CASSFLYSGTNQPQHF; cdr3_nt: TGTGCCAGCAGTTTTTTGTACAGCGGAACAAATCAGCCCCAGCATTTT